These T cell receptor beta chains were read from a single sample in a study of control samples from healthy donors and cancer patients. Measured with immunoSEQ multiplex PCR; TCRdb has only the in-frame clones, and not every one. The table has some 70,000 clones, 83% seen once; the top ten hold 15% to 17%. What was sequenced was blood. The receptors derive from a man in his fifties or sixties in good health. Both conserved end residues are part of each CDR3. A D gene is named only where the DNA matches it firmly. Expanded clones get a size class; other rows say once, few or many, or leave the size out.

v_gene	abundance	d_gene	j_gene	CDR3aa	CDR3nt
TRBV9	once	TRBD1	TRBJ1-1	CASSREPGQGVAFF	TGTGCCAGCAGCCGAGAACCGGGACAGGGGGTAGCTTTCTTT
TRBV9	-	-	TRBJ2-1	CASSPTWGESEQFF	TGTGCCAGCAGCCCCACCTGGGGGGAATCGGAGCAGTTCTTC
TRBV27	-	-	TRBJ2-7	CASSLIGSEQYF	TGTGCCAGCAGTTTAATTGGGTCCGAGCAGTACTTC
TRBV12-5	-	-	TRBJ1-1	CASGLSGMNTEAFF	TGTGCTAGTGGTTTATCAGGGATGAACACTGAAGCTTTCTTT
TRBV6-2/TRBV6-3	-	TRBD1	TRBJ1-2	CASSYSIQTGVIYGYTF	TGTGCCAGCAGTTACTCAATCCAGACAGGGGTTATCTATGGCTACACCTTC
TRBV7-2	-	TRBD2	TRBJ2-3	CASSLLAGGGDTQYF	TGTGCCAGCAGCCTACTAGCGGGAGGGGGAGATACGCAGTATTTT
TRBV27	-	TRBD1	TRBJ1-5	CASSHRGSNQPQHF	TGTGCCAGCAGCCACAGGGGTAGCAATCAGCCCCAGCATTTT
TRBV5-6	few	TRBD1	TRBJ2-5	CASSFGQGSETQYF	TGTGCCAGCAGCTTTGGACAGGGATCAGAGACCCAGTACTTC
TRBV7-2	-	TRBD2	TRBJ2-4	CASSLAILAGGAKNIQYF	TGTGCCAGCAGCTTAGCGATACTAGCGGGAGGGGCCAAAAACATTCAGTACTTC
TRBV5-4	-	-	TRBJ1-2	CASSLYGGGGYTF	TGTGCCAGCAGCTTGTACGGTGGGGGCGGCTACACCTTC
TRBV7-2	-	-	TRBJ2-1	CASSFGGEQFF	TGTGCCAGCAGCTTTGGGGGTGAGCAGTTCTTC
TRBV24-1	-	-	TRBJ2-3	CATSDFRGTDTQYF	TGTGCCACCAGTGATTTCCGTGGCACAGATACGCAGTATTTT
TRBV6-2/TRBV6-3	-	-	TRBJ2-7	CASSSVGGDRSLGQYF	TGTGCCAGCAGCTCAGTGGGAGGAGACAGGAGCCTGGGACAGTACTTC
TRBV2	-	TRBD1	TRBJ1-1	CASSGKGAGNTEAFF	TGTGCCAGCAGTGGGAAGGGGGCGGGTAACACTGAAGCTTTCTTT
TRBV7-7	-	-	TRBJ2-3	CASSRGARDTQYF	TGTGCCAGCAGCCGGGGGGCTCGAGATACGCAGTATTTT
TRBV7-8	-	-	TRBJ1-2	CASSWDQGLNYGYTF	TGTGCCAGCAGCTGGGATCAGGGCCTAAACTATGGCTACACCTTC
TRBV7-3	-	-	TRBJ2-2	CASSLLVSGELFF	TGTGCCAGCAGCTTACTTGTGTCCGGGGAGCTGTTTTTT
TRBV27	-	TRBD1	TRBJ1-2	CASSLMSGQGAKGYTF	TGTGCCAGCAGTTTAATGTCGGGACAGGGGGCGAAGGGCTACACCTTC
TRBV28	-	-	TRBJ1-5	CASSFVDSNQPQHF	TGTGCCAGCAGTTTTGTGGACAGCAATCAGCCCCAGCATTTT
TRBV5-1	-	-	TRBJ1-1	CASSLDRGANTEAFF	TGCGCCAGCAGCTTGGATCGGGGAGCGAACACTGAAGCTTTCTTT
TRBV5-1	-	-	TRBJ2-2	CASSLVGGREASGELFF	TGCGCCAGCAGCTTGGTTGGTGGCAGGGAAGCATCCGGGGAGCTGTTTTTT
TRBV6-5	-	TRBD1	TRBJ2-7	CASSRRQGTYEQYF	TGTGCCAGCAGCCGCAGACAGGGAACCTACGAGCAGTACTTC
TRBV2	once	-	TRBJ1-2	CASSEVRVSYGYTF	TGTGCCAGCAGTGAAGTTCGGGTTTCCTATGGCTACACCTTC
TRBV6-5	-	-	TRBJ1-1	CASSTTGRHTEAFF	TGTGCCAGCAGTACCACGGGTAGGCACACTGAAGCTTTCTTT
TRBV30	-	-	TRBJ2-2	CAWSNSPGELFF	TGTGCCTGGAGTAACAGCCCCGGGGAGCTGTTTTTT
TRBV7-2	-	-	TRBJ2-5	CASSRGAPPGQYF	TGTGCCAGCAGCCGCGGGGCTCCCCCGGGCCAGTACTTC
TRBV30	-	-	TRBJ2-2	CAWNVPGAGELFF	TGTGCCTGGAATGTCCCAGGGGCCGGGGAGCTGTTTTTT
TRBV4-3	once	-	TRBJ2-7	CASSPYITAEGYEQYF	TGCGCCAGCAGCCCATACATAACAGCCGAAGGCTACGAGCAGTACTTC
TRBV19	-	-	TRBJ2-2	CASTLLGGELFF	TGTGCCAGTACCCTTTTAGGCGGGGAGCTGTTTTTT
TRBV30	few	TRBD1	TRBJ1-3	CAWSTTGAGNTIYF	TGTGCCTGGAGCACCACAGGGGCCGGAAACACCATATATTTT
TRBV28	few	-	TRBJ2-7	CASRGSPSEAYEQYF	TGTGCCAGCAGGGGTAGTCCTAGCGAAGCCTACGAGCAGTACTTC
TRBV5-1	-	-	TRBJ1-2	CASGRDNSYGYTF	TGCGCCAGCGGGCGGGACAACTCCTATGGCTACACCTTC
TRBV11-2	-	-	TRBJ2-5	CASSRGYRETQYF	TGTGCCAGCAGCCGGGGGTACAGGGAGACCCAGTACTTC